This TCR beta chain is drawn from a study of response to subunit inactivated influenza vaccine. This clonotype has just a few counts. Its antigen is currently unknown. Study findings and constraints: There was a suggestion from the authors that each seasonal influenza vaccination recruits few new T cells.

The CDR3 consists of 13 residues. Trimming left V 0 bases short and J 7 bases short, with 9 bases between. CDR1 and CDR2 (germline): MDHEN, SYDVKM. TCRdb re-called the RT-PCR reads through MiXCR, storing one row per CDR3 protein. The data hold about 580,000 distinct CDR3 sequences, with 12% to 15% observed a single time. The source was PBMCs from blood, collected roughly 12 days after vaccination. The J gene is TRBJ1-1, the V gene TRBV28, with D possibly matching TRBD1 (5 bases). This TCR derives from a man aged 50 to 59 who received an inactivated influenza vaccine. Written as DNA, the CDR3 is TGTGCCAGCAGTTTATGGGGGGATTTTGAAGCTTTCTTT. It encodes CASSLWGDFEAFF. Supplemented by reference TRBV28 and TRBJ1-1, the full variable domain reads DVKVTQSSRYLVKRTGEKVFLECVQDMDHENMFWYRQDPGLGLRLIYFSYDVKMKEKGDIPEGYSVSREKKERFSLILESASTNQTSMYLCASSLWGDFEAFFGQGTRLTVV.